What follows are 12 T cell receptor beta chains derived from one specimen sequenced in a study of regulatory T cells in long-lasting Graves disease. Investigators prepared the TCR beta libraries by applying iRepertoire HTBI primers and Arm-PCR of CDR3 regions. TCRdb re-analysed the multiplex PCR reads in MiXCR, keeping a single row per CDR3 protein. The sample shows hundreds of thousands of distinct CDR3 sequences, 15% to 20% of them seen only once. Described time point: newly diagnosed GD, antithyroid drugs for less than 3 months. There was RNA extracted from PBMCs, and the TCR library was made from it. Separately, the same data were catalogued under a study of T cells in Graves' hyperthyroidism and ophthalmopathy.

The sequencing used peripheral blood mononuclear cells (PBMCs), collected at new diagnosis, from a patient treated with antithyroid drugs. The receptor set was obtained from a woman aged 35-65 years with Graves disease.

This clonotype came up a few times. The CDR3 DNA sequence: TGTGCCAGCTCTCTCCAGGGAGGTAGAAACACCATATATTTT. Its protein product is CASSLQGGRNTIYF. This chain joins TRBV9 and TRBJ1-3; D is perhaps TRBD1 (5 bases). The V gene's germline CDR1 is SGDLS and CDR2 YYNGEE. This CDR3 is 14 amino acids long. The V end was cut by 7 bases, the J end by 5 bases, with 16 bases between.

This clonotype was found a few times. The CDR3 DNA reads as TGTGCCAGTAGTTCGGGGGAGGGAGGTCAGCCCCAGCATTTT. Amino acid sequence: CASSSGEGGQPQHF. J is TRBJ1-5 and V is TRBV19; maybe TRBD1 (5 bases). V lost 5 bases to trimming and J lost 6 bases, with 14 bases between them. CDR1 and CDR2 from the germline V gene are LNHDA and SQIVND (reference sequence). This CDR3 region has 14 residues.

V gene TRBV7-2 combines with J gene TRBJ2-6, with TRBD2 identical over 11 bases. This CDR3 has 16 amino acids. Trimming at V came to 5 bases and at J to 2 bases, leaving 2 bases not matched to a gene. Germline CDR1 reads SGHTA; CDR2 reads FQGNSA. The CDR3 DNA sequence: TGTGCCAGCAGCAGGGGACTAGCGGCTGGGGCCAACGTCCTGACTTTC. Translated: CASSRGLAAGANVLTF.

This clonotype was seen many times. V is TRBV12-3 or TRBV12-4 and J is TRBJ1-2, with no clear D. The CDR3 is made up of 13 amino acids. Trimming took off 5 bases at V and 8 bases at J, with 15 bases between the two ends. The CDR3 here is CASSVGLEWGYTF. DNA of the CDR3: TGTGCCAGCAGTGTTGGTCTTGAATGGGGCTACACCTTC.

Of note for this clonotype: A much larger clone sits a single nucleotide away, making a read error possible. V gene TRBV20-1 combines with J gene TRBJ2-1, with D possibly being TRBD1 (5 bases). Germline lookup yields CDR1 DFQATT and CDR2 SNEGSKA (reference sequence). CDR3 length equals 14 residues. The CDR3 sequence is CSARVQDNYNEQLF. The CDR3, as DNA: TGCAGTGCTAGAGTACAGGACAACTACAATGAGCAGCTCTTC.

This clonotype showed up many times. The chain combines TRBV30 with TRBJ2-7, with D tentatively TRBD2 (6 bases). The length of the CDR3 is 13 residues. V lost 4 bases, J lost 4 bases, and 14 bases lay in between. Germline V gives CDR1 GTSNPN, CDR2 SVGIG (reference sequence). This CDR3 is CAWTRQGGYEQYF. The CDR3 DNA reads as TGTGCCTGGACCCGGCAGGGAGGTTACGAGCAGTACTTC.

The J gene is TRBJ1-4, the V gene TRBV29-1; D gene uncertain. Per the germline V gene, CDR1 is SQVTM and CDR2 is ANQGSEA. V dropped 7 bases and J dropped 0 bases, with 12 bases sitting between them. The CDR3 is made up of 14 amino acids. CDR3 DNA sequence: TGCAGCGCACATACAAGCACAACTAATGAAAAACTGTTTTTT. Translated: CSAHTSTTNEKLFF.

V is TRBV27 and J is TRBJ2-7; the match to TRBD2 covers 11 bases. Germline CDR1 reads MNHEY; CDR2 reads SMNVEV (reference sequence). The ends lost 5 bases at V and 12 bases at J; junction bases unmatched: 18. The CDR3 contains 16 residues. The chain's CDR3 is CASSPKTSGEPYGGYF. In DNA, the CDR3 is TGTGCCAGCAGTCCCAAGACTAGCGGGGAACCCTACGGGGGGTACTTC.

This clonotype was counted at least ten times. V and J are TRBV2 and TRBJ1-2, with D perhaps TRBD1 (5 bases). Germline V gives CDR1 SNHLY, CDR2 FYNNEI. This CDR3 spans 16 amino acids. V was cut by 5 bases and J by 1 base, with 17 bases left in between. In DNA form, the CDR3 reads TGTGCCAGCAGTTTAACCGGGGGATCTAATAACTATGGCTACACCTTC. This encodes CASSLTGGSNNYGYTF.

This clonotype was seen many times. V gene TRBV12-3 or TRBV12-4 combines with J gene TRBJ2-2; TRBD2 matches 13 bases. Losses at the gene ends were 4 bases for V and 0 bases for J; bases not matched to a gene: 5. The CDR3 length is 18 residues. CDR3: CASSSGTSGTANTGELFF. DNA for the CDR3: TGTGCCAGCAGTTCCGGGACTAGCGGGACCGCGAACACCGGGGAGCTGTTTTTT.

The rearrangement joins TRBV6-2 or TRBV6-3 to TRBJ2-1; no reliable D call. V gave up 5 bases and J gave up 8 bases, with 10 bases separating them. The germline gives CDR1 MNHEY, CDR2 SVGEGT. CDR3 size: 12 residues. The CDR3 reads CASSKREHEQFF. CDR3 DNA sequence: TGTGCCAGCAGTAAAAGAGAACATGAGCAGTTCTTC.

A single count supports this clonotype. This likely came from a read error, as a far larger clone is one base away. The chain uses TRBV2 and TRBJ2-1; 8 bases agree with TRBD1. The CDR3 contains 14 residues. CDR1 is SNHLY and CDR2 is FYNNEI in the germline V gene. Unmatched junction bases numbered 10, after V lost 5 bases and J lost 10 bases. CDR3 nucleotide sequence: TGTGCCAGCAGTAGACAGGGGATCTCCTACGAGCAGTTCTTC. The encoded protein is CASSRQGISYEQFF.